This note documents a single T cell receptor (beta chain) sequence. TCRdb's copy holds only in-frame clones and misses some; the assay was immunoSEQ multiplex PCR. The sample has about 380,000 clones; 88% are singletons. Participants, about 18 to 90 years old, spanned under 25 US areas. Trimming removed 4 bases at V and 4 bases at J, with 7 bases between. Germline CDR1 and CDR2: SNHLY and FYNNEI. CDR3 length: 12 amino acids. The entry originates in a study of blood T cell repertoires in COVID-19. The material sequenced was PBMCs or T cells enriched from blood (not recorded which). The gene calls are TRBV2 and TRBJ1-1; no reliable D call. The clonotype was recovered from a woman under 30 who had recovered from COVID-19. The DNA for the CDR3 is TGTGCCAGCAGTGCTCTGAGCACTGAAGCTTTCTTT. Its protein is CASSALSTEAFF. Supplemented by reference TRBV2 and TRBJ1-1, the full variable domain reads EPEVTQTPSHQVTQMGQEVILRCVPISNHLYFYWYRQILGQKVEFLVSFYNNEISEKSEIFDDQFSVERPDGSNFTLKIRSTKLEDSAMYFCASSALSTEAFFGQGTRLTVV.